This T cell receptor (beta chain) was sequenced during a study of shared clonotypes between healthy human individuals. Findings and limits, study-wide: Naive subsets, compared against memory subsets, generally had larger estimated richness values. Shared across a handful of donors were around 5% of the naive CD4 clonotypes.

This table comes from immunoSEQ multiplex PCR, and its TCRdb copy is limited to in-frame clones, with some not included. The table lists some 1,100,000 clones, around 78% of them singletons. Trimming left V 4 bases short and J 0 bases short, with 19 bases between. The CDR3 is 18 residues long. In germline, CDR1 is PRHDT, CDR2 FYEKMQ (reference sequence). Negatively enriched CD4+ T cells were divided by CD45RA into naive and memory. Worth noting for this clone: No antigen is known for it.

This sequence originates from a man aged 18-30 years in good health. Some clones in this sample may be carry-over from other donors' samples. This chain connects TRBV13 to TRBJ2-1; weak D call: TRBD1 (6 bases). What was sequenced was memory CD4+ T cells from PBMCs. Subset: CD45RA-negative fraction. The CDR3 loop is CASSSLLLGQSSYNEQFF. The CDR3 DNA is TGTGCCAGCAGCTCCCTCCTACTCGGACAGAGCTCCTACAATGAGCAGTTCTTC.